This T cell receptor (beta chain) was observed in a study of T cells after yellow fever vaccination. The study, taken as a whole, reports: Researchers cautioned that FACS-sorted repertoires could harbor abundant clonotypes contaminating from the bulk population. Detected again after the booster were most primary-vaccination clones, at nearly 97% CD4 and around 91% CD8. Researchers report a weaker secondary response that nonetheless peaked faster, day 5 versus 15.

The germline V gene has CDR1 DFQATT and CDR2 SNEGSKA (reference sequence). The V and J ends lost 3 bases and 0 bases respectively, with 13 bases between them. CDR3 size: 15 residues. This clonotype appeared a few times. Antigen unknown. As TCR cDNA was made by 5'RACE template switching, a universal primer site and UMIs were added. TCRdb reprocessed the 5' RACE reads with MiXCR, giving one entry per CDR3 protein. Among hundreds of thousands of distinct CDR3 sequences, 13% were seen once, and the ten largest hold over 13%. The V gene is TRBV20-1, the J gene TRBJ2-3; D unresolved. Here the sequenced sample was PBMCs, taken on the day of the yellow fever booster vaccination. The clonotype originates from a man younger than 40 who received the YFV17D yellow fever vaccine. In DNA, the CDR3 is TGCAGTGCTAGCGTTCTCGGTACTAGCACAGATACGCAGTATTTT. As protein: CSASVLGTSTDTQYF.